The sequence of this T cell receptor (beta chain) was determined in a study of T-cell memory formation after mild COVID-19. In this sample, this clonotype turned up a few times. This CDR3 comprises 11 residues. The junction had 2 bases not matched to a gene; V was cut back by 6 bases and J by 9 bases. Germline V CDR1 and CDR2: SGHNT, YYREEE (reference sequence). TCRdb re-analysed the 5' RACE reads in MiXCR, keeping a single row per CDR3 protein. The sample yields 160,000 or so distinct CDR3 sequences, 25% to 40% seen once. The chain employs TRBV5-4 and TRBJ2-1; the match to TRBD1 covers 8 bases. The sequencing input was PBMCs or a T cell subset sorted from them (not recorded which). The source of this sequence is an adult woman who had mild COVID-19 (a few samples of this study predate the infection). Cell type and time point are not known. For the CDR3, the DNA is TGTGCCAGCACCGACAGGGGTGAGCAGTTCTTC. Protein sequence: CASTDRGEQFF. The full variable domain, with the rest looked up from reference TRBV5-4 and TRBJ2-1, is ETGVTQSPTHLIKTRGQQVTLRCSSQSGHNTVSWYQQALGQGPQFIFQYYREEENGRGNFPPRFSGLQFPNYSSELNVNALELDDSALYLCASTDRGEQFFGPGTRLTVL.